This paragraph reports one T cell receptor (beta chain). Its antigen is still unknown. No quality values exist for individual bases; no much larger clone is one base distant. Instrument used: Illumina NovaSeq 6000. Using 5'RACE with constant-segment primers, TCRalpha and TCRbeta cDNA libraries were constructed, with sample barcodes and unique molecular identifiers added in the process. RNA was extracted from every sample with Trizol reagent. Amplification of the libraries took two PCR steps, and the second step added a second sample barcode plus Illumina TruSeq adapters. The libraries were sequenced on an Illumina NovaSeq using 2 x 150 bp paired-end reads. Per the original workflow: Demultiplexing of reads and collapsing into UMI-guided consensus sequences were performed with migec v1.2.7. Using mixcr v2.1.11, the UMI consensuses were aligned to TRA and TRB V and J templates and assembled into clonotypes. A clonotype was counted as expanded or contracted only if both edgeR and NoisET called the change significant, with noise models trained on biological replicates. For edgeR calls, the thresholds were a false discovery rate-adjusted p below 0.01 and a log2 fold-change of 1. As an exploratory analysis of dynamics, max-normalized trajectories of the 1000 most abundant clonotypes were examined with PCA combined with hierarchical clustering. Each responding clone was given a CD4 or CD8 phenotype based on the CD4+ and CD8+ repertoires, which had been sequenced separately. TCRdb cleaned the public reads at Q25 with fastp, built clones with MiXCR and kept in-frame beta chains. Each entry merges the rows of one CDR3 protein and shows their most common DNA and genes. The V and J calls here are based on TCRdb, not the publication. The sample records tens of thousands of distinct CDR3 sequences, 20% to 25% of which are singletons. The top ten clonotypes cover less than 2% of the sample.

From the cysteine up to the phenylalanine, the CDR3 has a length of 13 residues. Just CDR3 DNA is preserved here, 39 bases in frame from base 1. The CDR1 and CDR2 encoded by the germline V gene (reference sequence) are SEHNR and FQNEAQ. The junction shows trimming of 8 bases on V and 3 bases on J, plus 13 bases between the germline ends. These data originate in a study of T-cell memory formation after mild COVID-19 (dated by TCRdb to the early 2020s). About the investigation overall: TCR sequence clusters from the two donors were found to be largely donor specific. The cohort was made up of two young adult volunteers, one female and one male, who were previously healthy. T-cell clones expanding and contracting after mild COVID-19 in two donors were tracked by longitudinal TCRalpha and TCRbeta repertoire sequencing.

PBMCs were isolated by Ficoll-Paque density gradient centrifugation. The full study reports these points: Some responding clones were detected in pre-infection memory, suggesting pre-existing cross-reactive memory T cells joined the SARS-CoV-2 response. Contracting CD4+ clones were found mainly in CM and EM memory subsets, while CD8+ clones were enriched in EMRA. Clones that contracted from day 15 to 85 showed balanced CD4/CD8 phenotypes, whereas a second wave of clones that expanded from day 15 to 37 leaned towards CD4+. SARS-CoV-2 specificity of the second-wave clones peaking on day 37 was not confirmed. Only a couple of mild cases were covered by the study, and larger cohorts that include severe cases with pre-infection samples were considered necessary.

The sample taken for sequencing was PBMCs or a T cell subset sorted from them (not recorded which). This receptor chain uses TRBV7-9 and TRBJ1-2, and the D gene may be TRBD1, 5 bases matching. The TCR originated in an adult who had mild COVID-19 (a few samples of this study predate the infection). The sample titles of this study are shuffled in the database, so cell type and time point are left out. The bases read TGTGCCAGCCTCGACAGACTAGACTATGGCTACACCTTC. Translated, it reads CASLDRLDYGYTF.